This T cell receptor (beta chain) was found in a study of T cell responses to AZD1222 COVID-19 vaccine. Regarding the study as a whole: The sample set comprised mostly white British donors with more females, and clonal diversity was possibly underestimated. Across the whole spike, CD4 TCRs peaked at regions 160-218 and 743-854.

The method was immunoSEQ multiplex PCR; TCRdb's version includes in-frame clones alone and lacks a portion of them. The sample has 88,000 or so clones, around 86% seen once. With 4 bases removed from V and 5 bases from J, the gap between germline ends came to 15 bases. This CDR3 is 14 amino acids long. The germline gives CDR1 LNHNV, CDR2 YYDKDF (reference sequence). As concerns this clone: Its antigen is still unknown.

This specimen consisted of peripheral blood, obtained on day 0 of AZD1222 vaccination. This sequence originates from an adult in good health. The V call is TRBV15, the J call TRBJ2-7, with a possible D match to TRBD1 (7 bases). CDR3 sequence (DNA): TGTGCCACCAGCACCGGGGGACAGTGGGACGAGCAGTACTTC. This translates into CATSTGGQWDEQYF.